A selection of T cell receptor beta chains follows, all from one sample in a study of blood T cell repertoires in COVID-19. Here immunoSEQ multiplex PCR was the method, and the copy in TCRdb shows in-frame clones only, minus some. Here the sample spans about 160,000 clones, more than 85% being singletons. Sequenced: peripheral blood. The source is a woman aged 55-69 years with COVID-19, enrolled during active disease. CDR3s include the opening cysteine and the closing phenylalanine or tryptophan. A D gene is named only where the DNA matches it firmly.

CASRSAHSNQPQHF | TRBJ1-5 | TRBV19 | .
CATLWPSNTGELFF | TRBJ2-2 | TRBV6-5 | .
CASSLAPGGSGHEQFF | TRBJ2-1 | TRBV11-2 | TRBD2
CASSYPRTGYKLFMNTEAFF | TRBJ1-1 | TRBV6-2/TRBV6-3 | .
CSASGQGFSYEQYF | TRBJ2-7 | TRBV20-1 | .
CASSEGVGTEAFF | TRBJ1-1 | TRBV19 | .
CASSQVGNQPQHF | TRBJ1-5 | TRBV27 | .
CASRQAGRETQYF | TRBJ2-5 | TRBV6-5 | .
CASSFLERGTDTQYF | TRBJ2-3 | TRBV5-8 | .
CASSEHIRDEQYF | TRBJ2-7 | TRBV6-1 | .
CATSDQTGRNSYEQYF | TRBJ2-7 | TRBV24-1 | TRBD1
CASSVLPFPGHEQFF | TRBJ2-1 | TRBV9 | .
CASSLNSGGTDTQYF | TRBJ2-3 | TRBV3-1/TRBV3-2 | TRBD2
CASSQVRIGANEKLFF | TRBJ1-4 | TRBV4-2 | .
CASRGIGSGELFF | TRBJ2-2 | TRBV7-3 | .
CASSPWEGANVLTF | TRBJ2-6 | TRBV5-4 | .
CASSQDSEGGCHEQFF | TRBJ2-1 | TRBV3-1/TRBV3-2 | .
CASSTGTGQSPLHF | TRBJ1-6 | TRBV18 | TRBD1
CASRVPGQRDTEAFF | TRBJ1-1 | TRBV11-2 | TRBD1
CASSLGTSGLGEQFF | TRBJ2-1 | TRBV5-1 | TRBD2
CASSLSEGRGWTDTQYF | TRBJ2-3 | TRBV7-3 | .
CASIMTGGYTEAFF | TRBJ1-1 | TRBV28 | TRBD1
CASSLVASGVRGNIQYF | TRBJ2-4 | TRBV11-2 | TRBD2
CASSKGVGQGIGDEQFF | TRBJ2-1 | TRBV21-1 | .
CASSIGDENSPLHF | TRBJ1-6 | TRBV19 | .
CASSLPPPGQGAREQYF | TRBJ2-7 | TRBV7-8 | TRBD1
CASSYMWGGENIQYF | TRBJ2-4 | TRBV6-5 | TRBD2
CASTGTGDHSNQPQHF | TRBJ1-5 | TRBV27 | TRBD1
CASSLVRGGGEQYF | TRBJ2-7 | TRBV7-9 | .
CASTPHSMNTEAFF | TRBJ1-1 | TRBV19 | .
CASRAFGGEEKLFF | TRBJ1-4 | TRBV19 | .
CASSPQGAAGNTIYF | TRBJ1-3 | TRBV18 | TRBD1
CAISKQGSNTEAFF | TRBJ1-1 | TRBV10-3 | .
CATSDADRAENIQYF | TRBJ2-4 | TRBV24-1 | TRBD1
CASSQDRGDPGSGNTIYF | TRBJ1-3 | TRBV4-2 | .
CARSLPDGRGGSSSYNSPLHF | TRBJ1-6 | TRBV5-3 | .
CASMRRGGHTEAFF | TRBJ1-1 | TRBV19 | .
CASNGRGLVGNEKLFF | TRBJ1-4 | TRBV19 | TRBD1
CASSSSPQGRENYGYTF | TRBJ1-2 | TRBV21-1 | .
CASRTGAGGTDTQYF | TRBJ2-3 | TRBV5-1 | TRBD2
CASSPGGQETQYF | TRBJ2-5 | TRBV11-2 | .
CSASTGNYGYTF | TRBJ1-2 | TRBV20-1 | .
CACNTMNTEAFF | TRBJ1-1 | TRBV30 | .
CSVDWKGGKRTEAFF | TRBJ1-1 | TRBV29-1 | .
CASSQERTRGNEQFF | TRBJ2-1 | TRBV4-2 | .
CVSEGFTGELFF | TRBJ2-2 | TRBV6-5 | .
CASSQDDRPGGKYTQYF | TRBJ2-3 | TRBV14 | TRBD1
CASSHRGVSTEAFF | TRBJ1-1 | TRBV6-5 | TRBD1
CASSPKGAEAFF | TRBJ1-1 | TRBV6-6 | .
CASSPSGGRPNSPLHF | TRBJ1-6 | TRBV5-4 | .
CASSQGSAREQYF | TRBJ2-7 | TRBV4-1 | .
CASRPGTGYEKLFF | TRBJ1-4 | TRBV6-5 | TRBD1
CASSLRTGLGTDTQYF | TRBJ2-3 | TRBV7-3 | TRBD1
CASSQGYSGGAYEQYF | TRBJ2-7 | TRBV3-1/TRBV3-2 | TRBD2
CASTLAGGGETQYF | TRBJ2-5 | TRBV6-5 | TRBD2
CAWRGQAGNSPLHF | TRBJ1-6 | TRBV30 | TRBD1
CASRRGASSYNEQFF | TRBJ2-1 | TRBV6-6 | .
CASSVSPGRRGGYTF | TRBJ1-2 | TRBV9 | .
CASSQDIGQGIQGYTF | TRBJ1-2 | TRBV4-3 | TRBD1
CASSFGTNTEAFF | TRBJ1-1 | TRBV12-3/TRBV12-4 | .